The entry below gives a single T cell receptor (beta chain) sequence along with its context. Sequencing ends 3 residues short of the CDR3 end; the germline J gene provides the rest. Assay: immunoSEQ multiplex PCR; the TCRdb copy retains only in-frame clones and omits some. The sample totals about 36,000 clones. This record belongs to a study of T cells in women clearing cervical HPV infection. The CDR3 is made up of 14 amino acids. V shed 5 bases, J shed 4 bases, and the junction held 5 bases outside the gene matches. CDR1 is GTSNPN, CDR2 SVGIG, per germline (reference sequence). The clonotype comes from a woman between 18 and 75 years old with a cervical HPV16 infection that either progressed to CIN3+ or cleared (not recorded which). This chain links TRBV30 with TRBJ2-1; 10 bases fit TRBD2. Sequenced sample: blood buffy coat. CDR3 in amino acids: CAWESGGGYNEQFF. Incomplete CDR3 DNA: TGTGCCTGGGAAAGCGGGGGGGGATACAATGAG.